The 16 T cell receptor beta chains below were found in one sample sequenced in a study of CD8 T cells in Susac syndrome. Reverse transcription of about 0.45 to 1 ug RNA was performed with random hexamers. In TCRdb, the immunoSEQ multiplex PCR reads were re-called with MiXCR into one record per CDR3 protein. This table holds about 120,000 distinct CDR3 sequences, about 92% found once. Sequencing used CD4+ T cells from PBMCs. These receptors came from a human donor with multiple sclerosis.

This clonotype showed up just once. The chain is built from TRBV13 and TRBJ2-3, with 7 bases that match TRBD2. Germline V gives CDR1 PRHDT, CDR2 FYEKMQ (reference sequence). The ends lost 3 bases at V and 1 base at J; junction bases unmatched: 10. The CDR3 has 17 residues. The CDR3 loop is CASSFSSGGLGTDTQYF. For the CDR3, the DNA is TGTGCCAGCAGCTTTTCTTCAGGAGGACTAGGCACAGATACGCAGTATTTT. Using reference TRBV13 and TRBJ2-3 for the parts outside the CDR3, the full variable domain is AAGVIQSPRHLIKEKRETATLKCYPIPRHDTVYWYQQGPGQDPQFLISFYEKMQSDKGSIPDRFSAQQFSDYHSELNMSSLELGDSALYFCASSFSSGGLGTDTQYFGPGTRLTVL.

This chain joins TRBV5-1 and TRBJ2-5; D is undetermined. This CDR3 region has 14 residues. Trimming removed 4 bases at V and 4 bases at J, with 14 bases between. Germline V gene lookup returns CDR1 SGHRS and CDR2 YFSETQ. In nucleotides, the CDR3 is TGCGCCAGCAGCACCCTCAGTGGTGCAGAGACCCAGTACTTC. Its protein product is CASSTLSGAETQYF.

The V call is TRBV30, the J call TRBJ2-7; D is perhaps TRBD2 (6 bases). Germline-derived CDR1 and CDR2 are GTSNPN and SVGIG (reference sequence). There are 13 residues in the CDR3. The V end lost 7 bases, the J end lost 5 bases, and 18 bases lay between the germline ends. CDR3 in amino acids: CAFSLGRPHEQYF. The CDR3 coding sequence is TGTGCCTTCTCCCTAGGGAGGCCCCACGAGCAGTACTTC.

V is TRBV19 and J is TRBJ2-1, with D maybe TRBD1 (6 bases). This CDR3 comprises 16 residues. The germline gives CDR1 LNHDA, CDR2 SQIVND (reference sequence). V was shortened by 1 base and J by 0 bases, with 10 bases between the two germline ends. DNA of the CDR3: TGTGCCAGTAGTATAGGTGAGACAGGCTCCTACAATGAGCAGTTCTTC. It is translated as CASSIGETGSYNEQFF.

This chain connects TRBV15 to TRBJ1-6; D call uncertain. The CDR3 is 15 residues long. Per the germline V gene, CDR1 is LNHNV and CDR2 is YYDKDF (reference sequence). Trimming cost V 4 bases and J 5 bases, with 12 bases left between them. The CDR3 loop is CATSIPGRNNSPLHF. DNA for the CDR3: TGTGCCACCAGCATCCCTGGTCGGAATAATTCACCCCTCCACTTT.

The chain joins TRBV5-1 to TRBJ1-1; no definite D call. The CDR3 spans 13 residues. Germline V gene lookup returns CDR1 SGHRS and CDR2 YFSETQ. V lost 2 bases to trimming and J lost 5 bases, with 10 bases between them. The CDR3 loop reads CASSFEGSTEAFF. The CDR3 DNA is TGCGCCAGCAGCTTCGAGGGTTCGACTGAAGCTTTCTTT.

This chain connects TRBV6-5 to TRBJ1-6; 9 bases fit TRBD1. The CDR3 runs 16 residues. Germline V gene data show CDR1 as MNHEY and CDR2 as SVGAGI. J was trimmed by 7 bases and V by 2 bases; bases with no gene match: 6. CDR3 in amino acids: CASSYPADRGNSPLHF. The CDR3 region has the DNA TGTGCCAGCAGTTACCCTGCTGACAGGGGGAATTCACCCCTCCACTTT.

This sequence joins TRBV4-1 and TRBJ1-3; D uncertain. Trimming pared 1 base from V and 0 bases from J, leaving 10 bases between. Germline values: CDR1 MGHRA, CDR2 YSYEKL. The CDR3 has 16 amino acids. The CDR3 here is CASSQVYGFSGNTIYF. CDR3 DNA sequence: TGCGCCAGCAGCCAAGTATACGGCTTCTCTGGAAACACCATATATTTT.

The chain links TRBV7-3 to TRBJ2-1; D is uncertain. Trimming took 5 bases from V and 6 from J, leaving 11 bases between them. The CDR3 loop spans 13 amino acids. Per the germline V gene, CDR1 is SGHTA and CDR2 is FQGTGA. The CDR3 loop is CASSLSSTNEQFF. The CDR3 DNA is TGTGCCAGCAGCCTATCTTCCACCAATGAGCAGTTCTTC.

The CDR3: CAWSRGKTTTMNTEAFF. The CDR3, as DNA: TGTGCCTGGAGCCGTGGAAAGACAACTACGATGAACACTGAAGCTTTCTTT. This rearrangement joins TRBV30 to TRBJ1-1; no definite D call. Germline CDR1 and CDR2: GTSNPN and SVGIG (reference sequence). CDR3 length: 17 amino acids. V was clipped by 3 bases and J by 0 bases, with 20 bases between them.

The chain carries TRBV29-1 and TRBJ1-2; 10 bases match TRBD1. Germline CDR1 and CDR2: SQVTM and ANQGSEA. Trimming cost V 4 bases and J 3 bases; bases outside gene matches: 2. The CDR3 has 13 residues. CDR3 amino acids: CSVATGGYYGYTF. CDR3 DNA sequence: TGCAGCGTTGCGACAGGGGGCTACTATGGCTACACCTTC.

V gene TRBV28 combines with J gene TRBJ1-5; D not certain. CDR1 is MDHEN and CDR2 is SYDVKM in the germline V gene. With 6 bases removed from V and 1 base from J, the gap between germline ends came to 28 bases. The CDR3 totals 20 residues. CDR3 protein: CASSSRSTPKTYVSNQPQHF. The CDR3 nucleotides read TGTGCCAGCAGCTCTCGCTCGACACCGAAGACTTATGTCAGCAATCAGCCCCAGCATTTT. Complete variable domain (other parts from reference TRBV28 and TRBJ1-5): DVKVTQSSRYLVKRTGEKVFLECVQDMDHENMFWYRQDPGLGLRLIYFSYDVKMKEKGDIPEGYSVSREKKERFSLILESASTNQTSMYLCASSSRSTPKTYVSNQPQHFGDGTRLSIL.

This clonotype was seen a single time. The rearrangement uses TRBV28 and TRBJ1-6, with D possibly being TRBD1 (5 bases). Looked up from germline, CDR1 is MDHEN and CDR2 is SYDVKM. This CDR3 is built from 14 residues. The V and J ends lost 7 bases and 10 bases respectively, with 17 bases between them. The CDR3 reads CASTWGDANSPLHF. For the CDR3, the DNA is TGTGCCAGCACCTGGGGGGATGCGAACTCACCCCTCCACTTT.

The CDR3 bases are TGCGCCAGCAGCTGGGGGGACAGCTCCTACGAGCAGTACTTC. Translation: CASSWGDSSYEQYF. The J gene is TRBJ2-7, the V gene TRBV5-1; weak D call: TRBD1 (7 bases). CDR3 length: 14 amino acids. The V end was cut by 3 bases, the J end by 0 bases, with 10 bases between. Germline V gives CDR1 SGHRS, CDR2 YFSETQ.

CDR3 in DNA: TGTGCCAGCAGTTCAGGGGGGACGGGAAAACTGTTTTTT. This gives the protein CASSSGGTGKLFF. V and J are TRBV6-5 and TRBJ1-4; 7 bases are a match to TRBD1. Trimming took 4 bases from V and 10 from J; bases not matched to a gene: 6. The germline V gene encodes CDR1 MNHEY and CDR2 SVGAGI. This CDR3 contains 13 residues.

The rearrangement links TRBV2 to TRBJ2-5; D perhaps matches TRBD1 (6 bases). Looked up from germline, CDR1 is SNHLY and CDR2 is FYNNEI. V lost 8 bases and J 0 bases, leaving 13 bases between the germline ends. CDR3 length: 14 residues. The CDR3 DNA is TGTGCCAGCTCCGGGACACAGTACCAAGAGACCCAGTACTTC. Residues: CASSGTQYQETQYF.